The subject of this entry is one T cell receptor (beta chain). This clone's antigen is unknown. Per-base qualities were not stored, and no clone one base away is much larger. The data derive from a study of cytomegalovirus exposure and HLA in healthy donors (dated by TCRdb to the late 2010s). Broadly, across the study: An earlier analysis of several hundred of the donors reported about 290 Gb of sequence data and about 100 million unique TCR beta sequences from 150 million to 200 million T cells. HLA typing covered class I and class II loci at four-digit resolution. Among roughly 400 genotyped donors of the cohort, an average of around 250,000 unique TCR beta nucleotide sequences was sequenced per donor, of which 15% to 20% were non-productive. Of the roughly 390 genotyped donors, 70% to 90% were placed in the genetic ancestry cluster associated with self-reported Caucasian donors. All discovery cohort repertoires had been generated using a single sequencing platform. To study patterns of TCR occurrence, a later analysis re-analyzed previously published TCR beta repertoires from several hundred donors and added high-resolution HLA genotyping. Typing coverage varied by locus: roughly 629-640 donors for A, B, C, DRB1 and DQB1; approximately 520 for DQA1; over 600 for DPA1; around 490 for DPB1. The T cell repertoires of around 670 subjects were profiled by immunosequencing and related to cytomegalovirus serostatus. Donor age, sex, ethnicity and CMV serostatus were collected together with the repertoire data. A separate validation cohort of 90 to 150 different subjects was used in addition to the approximately 700-subject first cohort. An early release covering 500 to 750 HLA-typed donors comprised about 310 gigabases of sequencing data and tens of millions of unique TCR sequences. An earlier analysis of around 640 of the donors used high-throughput TCR beta sequencing to judge whether each TCR beta V gene segment behaved as functional or pseudogenic. Rather than drawing on any new phenotypic data, the later analysis identified candidate immune exposures from TCR beta sequences and the way those sequences occurred across donors. Genome-wide SNP genotypes for about three fifths of the roughly 670 donors were used in a later genetic analysis, which treated that subset as a discovery cohort. Because of strong linkage in the cohort, a few DR-DQ haplotypes were treated as single units for association and clustering. The study aimed to test whether signatures of past pathogen exposure could be identified by cataloging public T cell receptors. To predict cytomegalovirus infection status, the study combined high-throughput TCR immunosequencing, statistical association of individual TCRs with disease status, and machine learning. The research as a whole found: A later analysis associated about 17,000 TCR beta sequences with specific HLA alleles at a false discovery rate of 0.05. For the cohort, immune exposure information was limited to CMV serostatus. Most CMV-associated TCR beta chains appeared to be HLA-restricted in a later analysis, and the HLA associations seemed to be driven largely by CMV exposure. The classifier was reported to diagnose cytomegalovirus status with high specificity and sensitivity in both the original cohort and the validation cohort. A few of the identified cytomegalovirus-associated TCR beta chains were confirmed in vitro to be specific for cytomegalovirus antigens. Linkage disequilibrium might explain the correlated functional status among segregating V segments, but an unknown experimental factor could not be ruled out. Some IMGT-functional V segments, including TRBV6-2 and TRBV6-3, could not be told apart with the 87-base-pair reads, so those segments were excluded. In this cohort, only TCR beta chains were sequenced, and detectable features were limited by the absence of alpha or paired-chain data. According to the authors, the approach could potentially be generalized to other disease states and immunological phenotypes. Because some donors lacked HLA typing at each locus, the association tests relied only on the typed subset. Most TCR sequences were seen in very few donors, while some public TCRs were found in many individuals. In a later analysis, TCR association rates were found to vary across HLA loci, with the most associated TCRs seen for DRB1 alleles and the fewest for HLA-C alleles. An earlier analysis of 587 of the donors showed that most TCR beta V segments appeared in productive rearrangements either about 87% or about 30% of the time, which broadly matched IMGT annotations. In a later genetic analysis, a missense DCLRE1C variant was associated with V-gene and J-gene trimming of TCR beta chains, and the association was replicated in an independent cohort. In a later genetic analysis, fewer N-insertions in productive TCRs were reported among donors in an Asian-associated ancestry cluster than the approximately 710-donor mean. A total of roughly 160 TCR beta chains were listed by the study as associated with cytomegalovirus. In a later analysis, several top co-occurrence clusters were reported to appear linked to parvovirus B19, influenza, CMV and Epstein-Barr virus. The presence/absence analyses assumed that sequencing depth was roughly uniform across donors, and that assumption may not be true. A further reported finding was that TCR beta sequences accurately predicted the HLA-A and HLA-B alleles for most subjects in the first cohort. Compared with equally common non-associated chains, HLA-associated TCR beta chains in a later analysis were more clonally expanded and had lower generation probabilities. Because counts were too low, about 18 rarely observed V segments, including chromosome 9 orphons, were left out of the earlier analysis of several hundred of the donors. A cluster of highly shared sequence variants was judged likely to be a technical artifact of the sequencing pipeline. When HLA alleles, especially DR and DQ, strongly co-occurred, TCR associations were difficult to assign to individual alleles.

The cohort was made up of 500 to 850 healthy bone marrow donors. All cohort members were sampled while nominally healthy, although unrecorded immune exposures were likely present. The donor was CMV seropositive and belonged to the group of 250 to 350 seropositive cohort members. A peripheral blood sample was provided by each donor, and peripheral blood mononuclear cells were used for TCR beta sequencing. The Qiagen DNeasy Blood Extraction Kit was used to extract genomic DNA from the blood cell samples. Library generation was performed with the immunoSEQ multiplex PCR assay. For the multiplex PCR, a mixture combining 60 forward primers for TCR Vbeta segments and 13 reverse primers for TCR Jbeta segments was used. A multiplex PCR assay on genomic DNA amplified the CDR3 region of rearranged TCR beta genes. On the Illumina HiSeq System, the amplified TCR beta libraries were sequenced as 87-base-pair reads. Concerning the study's data processing: Across the 500 to 850 repertoires, a later analysis counted around 80 million unique TCR beta chains, roughly 11 million of which were shared by at least two donors. Raw reads were error-corrected and collapsed into unique sequences with a nearest-neighbor algorithm that merged closely related sequences to remove PCR and sequencing errors. V, D and J gene segments were assigned by aligning CDR3 sequences to IMGT reference sequences. For a sequence to be retained, at least a six-nucleotide match to both a V gene segment and a J gene segment was required. A rearrangement counted as productive if the CDR3 had no stop codons and remained in frame with V and J, and every other rearrangement counted as non-productive. CDR3 was defined according to IMGT convention as the region running from the second conserved V-encoded cysteine to the conserved J-encoded phenylalanine. In an earlier analysis of around 570 of the donors, sequences lacking an unambiguous match to a single V gene segment were excluded. In an earlier analysis of approximately 550 of the donors, V segments were called functional above 56.7% productive rearrangements and were called segregating when the between-donor standard deviation exceeded 5%. A statistical classification framework was built for diagnosing cytomegalovirus status from the catalog of TCR beta chain sequences. V and J gene assignment, in a later analysis, came from comparing TCR nucleotide sequences with IMGT/GENE-DB human TR gene sequences. A later analysis assigned CDR3 sequences and most-parsimonious VDJ recombination scenarios with the TCRdist pipeline. In a later analysis, each TCR beta chain was defined by its CDR3 amino acid sequence together with its V-gene family, and reads lacking a unique V-gene family were excluded. To address suspected cross-contamination and a sequencing artifact, a later analysis removed a few hundred highly shared, low-generation-probability nucleotide sequences. In a later analysis, a clonal expansion index for each public chain was calculated from normalized within-repertoire ranks of inferred template counts. A later analysis computed generation probabilities with a VDJ recombination model fitted to out-of-frame rearrangements, and checked the results against IGoR. Hypergeometric tests were used in a later analysis to score TCR-TCR, TCR-HLA and TCR-CMV co-occurrence, with a repertoire-size bias correction applied to the TCR pairs. A later analysis estimated false discovery rates by permuting HLA or CMV assignments 20 times. In a later analysis, co-occurring TCRs were grouped with DBSCAN, and TCRdist sequence similarity was added when clustering was performed within HLA-allele-positive subsets. Repertoires with fewer than 30,000 or more than 120,000 public chains, plus five repertoires with anomalous nucleotide sharing, were excluded from co-occurrence clustering. The table comes from immuneACCESS by way of TCRdb, which keeps in-frame sequences with V and J called. Part of the clones is missing from these tables; in studies checked, under half for an unresolved V gene and the rest for unknown reasons. V and J calls and clone size are given by that table; D and trimming were obtained from the DNA. The table for this sample lists under 200,000 clones; approximately 85% of them were counted only once. In total, the top ten clones hold about 9.3% of the sample.

The CDR1 and CDR2 encoded by the germline V gene are MNHEY and SVGAGI. Cut back by 8 bases and 10 bases, the V and J ends lie 20 bases apart. The CDR3 goes from the cysteine to the phenylalanine over 13 residues. This entry keeps only the CDR3 DNA: 39 bases, framed from base 1. This receptor chain uses TRBV6-5 and TRBJ1-1, with TRBD1 tentatively as D gene (6 bases match). The TCR was taken from a man aged 18 to 30 in good health and CMV-seropositive. Sequences were obtained from PBMCs. For the CDR3, the sequence is CASQGQTRGGAFF. The bases are TGTGCCAGCCAGGGGCAAACAAGGGGTGGAGCTTTCTTT.